Listed here are 10 T cell receptor beta chains from one sample, sequenced in a study of T cells in Graves' hyperthyroidism and ophthalmopathy. TCR beta CDR3 region amplification was performed from RNA transcripts. The study used the HTBI primer set for a first-round RT-PCR of the TCR CDR3. TCRdb reprocessed the multiplex PCR reads with MiXCR, giving one entry per CDR3 protein. The sample yields 450,000 to 600,000 distinct CDR3 sequences, around 15% seen once. Sequenced material: blood. The receptors here all came from a woman aged 40 to 55 with Graves' hyperthyroidism.

The chain recombines TRBV27 with TRBJ1-3; D ambiguous. V lost 3 bases and J lost 3, with 6 bases in between. Germline loops: CDR1 MNHEY, CDR2 SMNVEV (reference sequence). The CDR3 has 13 amino acids. The chain's CDR3 is CASSFRDGNTIYF. The CDR3 region has the DNA TGTGCCAGCAGTTTTAGGGATGGAAACACCATATATTTT.

This rearrangement joins TRBV9 to TRBJ2-5, with D hard to call. This CDR3 is 15 amino acids long. CDR1 and CDR2 (germline): SGDLS, YYNGEE. Trimming took 0 bases from V and 2 from J, leaving 11 bases between them. The CDR3 bases are TGTGCCAGCAGCGTAGGAGATAGCCGTCAAGAGACCCAGTACTTC. Amino acids: CASSVGDSRQETQYF.

This sequence joins TRBV19 and TRBJ1-3; D is perhaps TRBD1 (6 bases). Trimming removed 3 bases at V and 2 bases at J, with 11 bases between. CDR3 length: 15 amino acids. Germline CDR1 and CDR2: LNHDA and SQIVND (reference sequence). The CDR3 nucleotides read TGTGCCAGTAGTATTCAGGGGCTACCTGGAAACACCATATATTTT. Residues: CASSIQGLPGNTIYF.

This sequence joins TRBV2 and TRBJ2-7; 7 bases align to TRBD2. This CDR3 comprises 14 residues. J gave up 5 bases and V 7 bases, and 11 bases lay outside the gene matches. The V gene's germline CDR1 is SNHLY and CDR2 FYNNEI. The CDR3 DNA reads as TGTGCCAGCATACCGGGGGGAGGGCCGAACGAGCAGTACTTC. Translation gives CASIPGGGPNEQYF.

This clonotype occurred a few times. The V call is TRBV14, the J call TRBJ2-2; D perhaps matches TRBD2 (6 bases). Looked up from germline, CDR1 is SGHDN and CDR2 is FVKESK. Deletions cut 3 bases from V and 6 bases from J, with 11 bases between. The CDR3 totals 14 residues. The CDR3 nucleotides read TGTGCCAGCAGCCAGGACGGGGGTCCCGGGGAGCTGTTTTTT. It yields the protein CASSQDGGPGELFF.

This clonotype was found many times. The V and J genes are TRBV3-1 and TRBJ2-2; 9 bases fit TRBD1. CDR1 is LGHDT, CDR2 YNNKEL, per germline (reference sequence). The V segment lost 3 bases and the J segment 3 bases; nucleotides outside the gene matches: 5. CDR3 length: 16 residues. The DNA for the CDR3 is TGTGCCAGCAGCCACCACGGGACAGGGTACACCGGGGAGCTGTTTTTT. Amino acid sequence: CASSHHGTGYTGELFF.

The chain employs TRBV20-1 and TRBJ1-6, with TRBD1 as a possible D gene (5 bases). The germline V gene has CDR1 DFQATT and CDR2 SNEGSKA (reference sequence). CDR3 length: 15 amino acids. Trimming left V 0 bases short and J 4 bases short, with 10 bases between. The CDR3 bases are TGCAGTGCTAGAGATAGGGGACCGTATAATTCACCCCTCCACTTT. It yields the protein CSARDRGPYNSPLHF.

This clonotype was seen a handful of times. This chain links TRBV5-5 with TRBJ1-2; D might be TRBD1 (5 bases). Germline CDR1 is SGHKS and CDR2 is YYEKEE (reference sequence). There are 14 residues in the CDR3. V lost 3 bases and J 4 bases, leaving 13 bases between the germline ends. CDR3 sequence: CASSSGLQGYGYTF. CDR3 sequence (DNA): TGTGCCAGCAGCTCGGGACTTCAGGGCTATGGCTACACCTTC.

Ten or more counts support this clonotype. This sequence joins TRBV18 and TRBJ2-7; maybe TRBD1 (6 bases). CDR3 size: 14 residues. Trimming removed 4 bases at V and 2 bases at J, with 12 bases between. Germline assignment: CDR1 KGHSH and CDR2 LQKENI. CDR3 coding DNA: TGTGCCAGCTCACACGGCAGGGACACCTACGAGCAGTACTTC. Translation: CASSHGRDTYEQYF.

This clonotype was found many times. The chain joins TRBV5-1 to TRBJ2-3; the D gene is possibly TRBD2 (5 bases). Trimming took 4 bases from V and 2 from J, leaving 11 bases between them. Germline values: CDR1 SGHRS, CDR2 YFSETQ. This CDR3 spans 14 amino acids. CDR3 region: CASSIERNTDTQYF. CDR3 DNA sequence: TGCGCCAGCAGCATAGAGCGGAACACAGATACGCAGTATTTT.